This T cell receptor (beta chain) emerged from a study of CD8+ T cells in alopecia areata. Germline V lookup: CDR1 SGHTA, CDR2 FQGNSA. The CDR3 spans 12 residues. Trimming stripped 8 bases from V and 0 bases from J, with 7 bases between. It was cDNA, reverse transcribed from extracted RNA, that served as the sequencing template. Sequencing used immunoSEQ multiplex PCR; TCRdb keeps in-frame clones, though not all of them. Of more than 200,000 clones listed, approximately 61% are singletons. This TCR came from a human donor with alopecia areata. The sequencing used CD4+ T cells sorted from blood, collected at week 0. The rearrangement joins TRBV7-2 to TRBJ2-5; no clear D gene. The CDR3 sequence: CASGMYQETQYF. The CDR3 region has the DNA TGTGCCAGCGGGATGTACCAAGAGACCCAGTACTTC.